Following are 18 T cell receptor beta chains from one sample sequenced in a study of T-cell memory formation after mild COVID-19. Each CDR3 protein is one row after TCRdb ran MiXCR on the 5' RACE reads. The table has 200,000 to 250,000 distinct CDR3 sequences, approximately 9% seen once. Sequences were obtained from PBMCs or a T cell subset sorted from them (not recorded which). These receptors were collected from a man between 18 and 35 years old who had mild COVID-19 (a few samples of this study predate the infection). Cell type and time point are not known.

J is TRBJ1-4 and V is TRBV20-1, with 7 nucleotides matching TRBD1. V lost 6 bases and J lost 6; bases outside the gene matches: 7. The CDR3 consists of 13 residues. The germline gives CDR1 DFQATT, CDR2 SNEGSKA (reference sequence). The CDR3: CSANRGEDEKLFF. CDR3 sequence (DNA): TGCAGTGCGAACAGGGGAGAGGATGAAAAACTGTTTTTT.

This clonotype was detected only a few times. The gene calls are TRBV12-3 or TRBV12-4 and TRBJ1-6, with 7 bases matching TRBD1. The CDR3 totals 17 residues. Unmatched junction bases numbered 10, after V lost 5 bases and J lost 3 bases. In DNA, the CDR3 is TGTGCCAGCAGTCCACACAGGGGAGGATACTATAATTCACCCCTCCACTTT. Encoded protein: CASSPHRGGYYNSPLHF.

In its sample, this clonotype was seen a few times. This sequence joins TRBV2 and TRBJ2-7; D ambiguous. This CDR3 has 11 amino acids. The germline CDR1 and CDR2 sequences are SNHLY and FYNNEI. V lost 7 bases to trimming and J lost 4 bases, with 8 bases between them. CDR3: CASTEKYEQYV. DNA for the CDR3: TGTGCCAGCACCGAAAAGTACGAGCAGTACGTC.

This clonotype showed up just a few times. V is TRBV5-1 and J is TRBJ1-2; a possible D gene is TRBD1 (6 bases). CDR3 length: 13 amino acids. Germline V gene data show CDR1 as SGHRS and CDR2 as YFSETQ. Trimming pared 0 bases from V and 7 bases from J, leaving 10 bases between. CDR3 DNA: TGCGCCAGCAGCTTGGACGGACAGAGTGGCTACACCTTC. Translating it yields CASSLDGQSGYTF.

The rearrangement uses TRBV7-2 and TRBJ2-5, with 11 nucleotides matching TRBD2. Germline trimming cut 5 bases from V and 2 bases from J; bases unmatched to any gene: 4. Germline loops: CDR1 SGHTA, CDR2 FQGNSA. This CDR3 is 15 amino acids long. The CDR3 protein is CASSATSGGQETQYF. The CDR3 DNA reads TGTGCCAGCAGCGCAACTAGCGGGGGACAAGAGACCCAGTACTTC.

This clonotype was detected a few times. V and J are TRBV5-1 and TRBJ2-3; D not certain. Germline-derived CDR1 and CDR2 are SGHRS and YFSETQ. This CDR3 has 14 residues. V lost 5 bases, J lost 5 bases, and 15 bases lay in between. The CDR3 spells CASRWQAPEDTQYF. The DNA for the CDR3 is TGCGCCAGCAGGTGGCAGGCCCCCGAAGATACGCAGTATTTT.

The J gene is TRBJ2-2, the V gene TRBV9; a weak D match, TRBD2 (5 bases). CDR1 and CDR2 (germline): SGDLS, YYNGEE. Trimming cost V 0 bases and J 6 bases, with 12 bases left between them. The CDR3 spans 15 residues. The CDR3 spells CASSVDLRESGELFF. The CDR3 coding sequence is TGTGCCAGCAGCGTAGACCTCCGGGAATCCGGGGAGCTGTTTTTT. The full variable domain, in which reference TRBV9 and TRBJ2-2 provide the parts outside the CDR3, is DSGVTQTPKHLITATGQRVTLRCSPRSGDLSVYWYQQSLDQGLQFLIQYYNGEERAKGNILERFSAQQFPDLHSELNLSSLELGDSALYFCASSVDLRESGELFFGEGSRLTVL.

V usage is TRBV2 and J usage is TRBJ2-7; 7 bases line up with TRBD2. Germline assignment: CDR1 SNHLY and CDR2 FYNNEI. This CDR3 is 13 amino acids long. V shed 6 bases, J shed 2 bases, and the junction held 4 bases outside the gene matches. CDR3 loop: CASRVAGTYEQYF. DNA of the CDR3: TGTGCCAGCAGGGTAGCGGGTACCTACGAGCAGTACTTC.

This clonotype was observed a few times. The chain joins TRBV24-1 to TRBJ1-5; D remains unclear. There are 13 residues in the CDR3. V lost 5 bases to trimming and J lost 3 bases, with 7 bases between them. Per germline, CDR1 KGHDR and CDR2 SFDVKD. This CDR3 reads CATSVGNNQPQHF. Here the CDR3 DNA reads TGTGCCACCAGTGTGGGCAACAATCAGCCCCAGCATTTT.

This clonotype was found a few times. J is TRBJ2-5 and V is TRBV11-2; D unresolved. The germline V gene encodes CDR1 SGHAT and CDR2 FQNNGV. Trimming removed 4 bases at V and 3 bases at J, with 12 bases between. The CDR3 is made up of 14 amino acids. The CDR3 region has the DNA TGTGCCAGCAGCTCCTTGACTGAGAAAGAGACCCAGTACTTC. Translated, it gives CASSSLTEKETQYF. Using reference TRBV11-2 and TRBJ2-5 for the parts outside the CDR3, the full variable domain is EAGVAQSPRYKIIEKRQSVAFWCNPISGHATLYWYQQILGQGPKLLIQFQNNGVVDDSQLPKDRFSAERLKGVDSTLKIQPAKLEDSAVYLCASSSLTEKETQYFGPGTRLLVL.

This clonotype was recorded many times. The J gene is TRBJ1-3, the V gene TRBV7-2, with D unclear. The V end lost 1 base, the J end lost 5 bases, and 3 bases lay between the germline ends. The CDR3 has 12 amino acids. Germline V lookup: CDR1 SGHTA, CDR2 FQGNSA. CDR3 sequence: CASSLDRNTIYF. As DNA, the CDR3 is TGTGCCAGCAGCTTAGACCGAAACACCATATATTTT.

The CDR3 loop reads CASTHPAGWTEAFF. The CDR3 nucleotides are TGTGCCAGTACCCACCCGGCAGGCTGGACTGAAGCTTTCTTT. This chain connects TRBV19 to TRBJ1-1; D gene unclear. Per the germline V gene, CDR1 is LNHDA and CDR2 is SQIVND (reference sequence). The V and J ends lost 7 bases and 5 bases respectively, with 17 bases between them. The CDR3 totals 14 residues. Using reference TRBV19 and TRBJ1-1 for the parts outside the CDR3, the full variable domain is DGGITQSPKYLFRKEGQNVTLSCEQNLNHDAMYWYRQDPGQGLRLIYYSQIVNDFQKGDIAEGYSVSREKKESFPLTVTSAQKNPTAFYLCASTHPAGWTEAFFGQGTRLTVV.

On this clonotype itself: Just one base apart from a much larger clone, this may be a read error. The gene calls are TRBV6-5 and TRBJ2-1; TRBD1 or TRBD2 may be the D gene (5 bases each). This CDR3 has 13 amino acids. Germline loops: CDR1 MNHEY, CDR2 SVGAGI. The CDR3 sequence is CASSYGGYNDQFF. The CDR3, as DNA: TGTGCCAGCAGTTACGGGGGATACAATGATCAGTTCTTC.

This clonotype was observed a handful of times. The rearrangement links TRBV7-9 to TRBJ2-5; 14 nucleotides line up with TRBD2. This CDR3 is 17 amino acids long. Germline trimming cut 3 bases from V and 5 bases from J; bases unmatched to any gene: 8. The V gene's germline CDR1 is SEHNR and CDR2 FQNEAQ (reference sequence). The DNA of the CDR3 is TGTGCCAGCAGCTTTCCGGGACTAGCGGGGGTTCGGGAGACCCAGTACTTC. Protein: CASSFPGLAGVRETQYF.

The chain recombines TRBV6-1 with TRBJ1-1; the D gene is possibly TRBD1 (5 bases). From germline, CDR1 is MNHNS and CDR2 SASEGT. This CDR3 has 13 amino acids. CDR3 sequence: CAMAGKGYTEAFF. For the CDR3, the DNA is TGTGCTATGGCAGGGAAGGGGTACACTGAAGCTTTCTTT.

CDR3 DNA sequence: TGTGCCAGCAGTTTGGAGGTGAGCTCCTACAATGAGCAGTTCTTC. It is translated as CASSLEVSSYNEQFF. The chain recombines TRBV27 with TRBJ2-1, with D tentatively TRBD2 (5 bases). Germline CDR1 reads MNHEY; CDR2 reads SMNVEV (reference sequence). The CDR3 runs to 15 residues. V was shortened by 3 bases and J by 0 bases, with 9 bases between the two germline ends.

This clonotype has a handful of counts. This chain uses TRBV7-9 with TRBJ2-6, with D tentatively TRBD1 or TRBD2 (5 bases each). Trimming took 6 bases from V and 2 from J, leaving 20 bases between them. Germline CDR1 SEHNR, CDR2 FQNEAQ (reference sequence). There are 18 residues in the CDR3. The CDR3 DNA reads as TGTGCCAGCAGACCGGGACGGACCTCAGGTCCTGGGGCCAACGTCCTGACTTTC. Amino acids: CASRPGRTSGPGANVLTF.

This clonotype was seen at least ten times. The gene calls are TRBV5-1 and TRBJ2-7, with no clear D. The germline V gene has CDR1 SGHRS and CDR2 YFSETQ. V gave up 2 bases and J gave up 4 bases, with 13 bases separating them. The length of the CDR3 is 14 residues. CDR3 loop: CASSLGPGGYEQYV. The CDR3 DNA is TGCGCCAGCAGCTTAGGTCCTGGTGGGTACGAGCAGTACGTC.